These T cell receptor beta chains were read from a single sample in a study of liver allograft versus peripheral blood T cells. TCRdb used MiXCR to reprocess the reads, holding one entry per CDR3 protein. Here the sample spans around 3,500 distinct CDR3 sequences, roughly 15% being singletons. The receptors derive from a human patient who had a liver transplant. Some T cells may possibly be graft donor cells. Both conserved end residues are part of each CDR3. D genes are given only for firm matches. Clone sizes are given selectively: once, few, many, or a class where the clone is expanded.

v_call	j_call	d_call	clone_size	cdr3_nt	cdr3_aa
TRBV14	TRBJ2-7	TRBD1	medium-sized	TGTGCCAGCAGCCATCAAAACAGGGGCTACGAGCAGTACTTC	CASSHQNRGYEQYF
TRBV12-3/TRBV12-4	TRBJ1-2	TRBD1	.	TGTGCCAGCAGCCTGACAGGGATCTATGGCTACACCTTC	CASSLTGIYGYTF
TRBV7-2	TRBJ2-7	TRBD2	few	TGTGCCAGCAGTATCTCCGGGACTAGCTCCTACGAGCAGTACTTC	CASSISGTSSYEQYF
TRBV2	TRBJ2-1	.	.	TGTGCCAGCAGCGGGACTTACTACAATGAGCAGTTCTTC	CASSGTYYNEQFF
TRBV18	TRBJ1-1	.	large	TGTGCCAGCTCACAAGATGGAAACACTGAAGCTTTCTTT	CASSQDGNTEAFF
TRBV19	TRBJ1-2	.	medium-sized	TGTGCCAGTAGGAGAGACGGACGCACTAACTATGGCTACACCTTC	CASRRDGRTNYGYTF
TRBV6-1	TRBJ1-1	.	many	TGTGCCAGCAGTCCAACAGGGAGCGAAGCTTTCTTT	CASSPTGSEAFF
TRBV2	TRBJ1-4	.	.	TGTGCCAGCAGCGTCTCGGGGGGAAAACTGTTTTTT	CASSVSGGKLFF
TRBV2	TRBJ2-1	.	few	TGTGCCAGCAGTGACGTGGCACGGAGGGGCCCCCGGGAGTTCTTC	CASSDVARRGPREFF
TRBV19	TRBJ1-1	.	.	TGTGCCAGTAGTAGGCCGCGGACACGCGCGGAAGCTTTCTTT	CASSRPRTRAEAFF
TRBV19	TRBJ1-4	.	medium-sized	TGTGCCAGCCAGCCGGGACGGGCCGAAAAACTGTTTTTT	CASQPGRAEKLFF
TRBV7-2	TRBJ1-4	TRBD1	medium-sized	TGTGCCAGCAGCTCGGGACAGGGGGGGGAAAAACTGTTTTTT	CASSSGQGGEKLFF
TRBV5-4	TRBJ1-2	.	many	TGTGCCAGCAGCTCCTTCGGGGGCGGAGACTATGGCTACACCTTC	CASSSFGGGDYGYTF
TRBV12-3/TRBV12-4	TRBJ1-2	.	medium-sized	TGTGCCAGCAGTTTTGCAGGGAAGGGATATGGCTACACCTTC	CASSFAGKGYGYTF
TRBV7-2	TRBJ2-3	TRBD2	.	TGTGCCAGCAGCTTAGTGTCTAGCGGGGGGGGGTCCACAGATACGCAGTATTTT	CASSLVSSGGGSTDTQYF
TRBV6-2/TRBV6-3	TRBJ1-1	.	few	TGTGCCAGCAGTTACAGGGGGGAAGCTTTCTTT	CASSYRGEAFF
TRBV9	TRBJ2-1	TRBD2	medium-sized	TGTGCCAGCAGCTTCCGACTAGCGGGAGGAGGTGAGCAGTTCTTC	CASSFRLAGGGEQFF
TRBV20-1	TRBJ1-2	TRBD1	medium-sized	TGCAGTGCAATACCGGGACAGGGGGCAAAGCACTATGGCTACACCTTC	CSAIPGQGAKHYGYTF
TRBV24-1	TRBJ2-5	TRBD2	few	TGTGCCATCGGCGTGGGGGGGGTACAAGAGACCCAGTACTTC	CAIGVGGVQETQYF
TRBV5-1	TRBJ1-2	.	.	TGCGCCAGCAGCTTGGAAAGCGGGGGGCGCGATGCGCTCTATGGCTACACCTTC	CASSLESGGRDALYGYTF
TRBV10-3	TRBJ1-1	TRBD1	medium-sized	TGTGCCATCAGTGGGGACAGGTGGGACGAAGCTTTCTTT	CAISGDRWDEAFF
TRBV7-2	TRBJ1-2	TRBD1	medium-sized	TGTGCCAGCAGCGCGGACAGGAACTATGGCTACACCTTC	CASSADRNYGYTF
TRBV10-3	TRBJ2-1	.	many	TGTGCCATCAGTGGGGGGGGGCAGGACTACAATGAGCAGTTCTTC	CAISGGGQDYNEQFF
TRBV20-1	TRBJ1-1	.	few	TGCAGTGCTAGGATGGACAGTATGAACACTGAAGCTTTCTTT	CSARMDSMNTEAFF
TRBV6-6	TRBJ1-5	TRBD1	medium-sized	TGTGCCAGCCGTAGGGACAGGGACAGGAGTCAGCCCCAGCATTTT	CASRRDRDRSQPQHF
TRBV6-2/TRBV6-3	TRBJ2-7	TRBD2	.	TGTGCCAGCAGTTCGACTAGCGGGGGCTCCTACGAGCAGTACTTC	CASSSTSGGSYEQYF
TRBV6-1	TRBJ1-1	.	medium-sized	TGTGCCAGCAGTGAAGACGTTCTTGGGAGAGCTTTCTTT	CASSEDVLGRAFF
TRBV6-1	TRBJ1-6	.	medium-sized	TGTGCCAGCAGTCAACTTGAGTGGAATTCACCCCTCCACTTT	CASSQLEWNSPLHF
TRBV12-3/TRBV12-4	TRBJ1-1	.	medium-sized	TGTGCCAGCAGGCCGCAGGGCGGCACTGAAGCTTTCTTT	CASRPQGGTEAFF
TRBV19	TRBJ1-5	.	few	TGTGCCAGTAGAGAAAGGAGCTATAGCAATCAGCCCCAGCATTTT	CASRERSYSNQPQHF
TRBV5-4	TRBJ2-3	TRBD2	.	TGTGCCAGCAGCTTAGCGGGGGACACAGATACGCAGTATTTT	CASSLAGDTDTQYF
TRBV6-1	TRBJ1-4	TRBD1	.	TGTGCCAGCAGTTCAGCCGGGACAGCCACAACTAATGAAAAACTGTTTTTT	CASSSAGTATTNEKLFF
TRBV7-2	TRBJ2-1	TRBD2	medium-sized	TGTGCCAGCAGCAGGGGACTAGTGGGGAATGAGCAGTTCTTC	CASSRGLVGNEQFF
TRBV11-2	TRBJ2-7	TRBD1	few	TGTGCCAGCAGCGATGGACAGGGTGTCTCCTACGAGCAGTACTTC	CASSDGQGVSYEQYF
TRBV18	TRBJ2-2	.	medium-sized	TGTGCCAGCTCACGCTACACCGGGGAGCTGTTTTTT	CASSRYTGELFF
TRBV4-1	TRBJ1-2	.	few	TGCGCCAGCAGCCAAGACCCCCCGGGGGGCGGAGATGGCTACACCTTC	CASSQDPPGGGDGYTF
TRBV7-2	TRBJ1-2	.	medium-sized	TGTGCCAGCAGCTTTGCGAAGGATAACTATGGCTACACCTTC	CASSFAKDNYGYTF
TRBV29-1	TRBJ1-3	.	medium-sized	TGCAGCGTTCAGACTCCCAACTCTGGAAACACCATATATTTT	CSVQTPNSGNTIYF
TRBV18	TRBJ1-1	.	medium-sized	TGTGCCAGCTCACCCTTGGGCACTGAAGCTTTCTTT	CASSPLGTEAFF
TRBV7-9	TRBJ1-3	.	medium-sized	TGTGCCAGCAGCCCCGGCAGGGTAATATCCGGGAACACCATATATTTT	CASSPGRVISGNTIYF
TRBV12-3/TRBV12-4	TRBJ2-3	.	few	TGTGCCAGCAGTCCCAGGGATACGCAGTATTTT	CASSPRDTQYF
TRBV2	TRBJ1-2	.	many	TGTGCCAGCGCTGAGACACTTAACTATGGCTACACCTTC	CASAETLNYGYTF
TRBV5-5	TRBJ1-4	.	few	TGTGCCAGCAGCTTCACGGGGGGCTGGACTAATGAAAAACTGTTTTTT	CASSFTGGWTNEKLFF
TRBV6-2/TRBV6-3	TRBJ2-1	TRBD2	.	TGTGCCAGCAACTCCCTGGGGCGGGAGCTTGGGGAGCAGTTCTTC	CASNSLGRELGEQFF
TRBV14	TRBJ1-2	TRBD1	.	TGTGCCAGCACCCTCGGGACAGCTAGTTCTCATAGCTATGGCTACACCTTC	CASTLGTASSHSYGYTF
TRBV6-1	TRBJ2-7	.	.	TGTGCCGGCAGTGAAGCGCCCAGGTTGGCAGCCAACTACGAGCAGTACTTT	CAGSEAPRLAANYEQYF
TRBV7-2	TRBJ1-1	.	many	TGTGCCAGCAGCCGGAGGGAGGGGACCGTTGAAGCTTTCTTT	CASSRREGTVEAFF
TRBV9	TRBJ1-6	.	.	TGTGCCAGCAGCGTGGACGGGGCTGTTAATAATTCACCCCTCCACTTT	CASSVDGAVNNSPLHF
TRBV11-3	TRBJ1-3	TRBD1	medium-sized	TGTGCCAGCAGCCAGGGGGTTGGAGGAAACACCATATATTTT	CASSQGVGGNTIYF
TRBV6-8	TRBJ2-1	.	medium-sized	TGTGCCAGCAGTTACTCGAGGGGGGGTATCTACAATGAGCAGTTCTTC	CASSYSRGGIYNEQFF
TRBV7-2	TRBJ1-1	.	medium-sized	TGTGCCAGCAGATCCAGCCTTGAAGCTTTCTTT	CASRSSLEAFF
TRBV6-5	TRBJ1-2	.	medium-sized	TGTGCCAGCAGTTTAAGGGGGATTGATGGCTACACCTTC	CASSLRGIDGYTF
TRBV12-3/TRBV12-4	TRBJ1-5	.	medium-sized	TGTGCCAGCCAATCAGGTCCTCAGCCCCAGCATTTT	CASQSGPQPQHF
TRBV19	TRBJ2-1	TRBD1	medium-sized	TGTGCCAGTAGTATCTCTTGGCAGGGGGCAAGGAATGAGCAGTTCTTC	CASSISWQGARNEQFF
TRBV7-9	TRBJ1-1	TRBD1	.	TGTGCCAGCAGCTCCCGACAGGGGGCTGCTGAAGCTTTCTTT	CASSSRQGAAEAFF
TRBV6-5	TRBJ1-3	TRBD1	medium-sized	TGTGCCAGCAGTTCCGACAGGGCCACTGGAAACACCATATATTTT	CASSSDRATGNTIYF
TRBV24-1	TRBJ2-1	TRBD1	medium-sized	TGTGCCACCAGTGATTTCGCGACAGGGCTATCAAATGAGCAGTTCTTC	CATSDFATGLSNEQFF
TRBV14	TRBJ2-1	.	once	TGTGCCAGCAGCCAAGATTTTTTCTACAATGAGCAGTTCTTC	CASSQDFFYNEQFF
TRBV6-1	TRBJ1-1	.	few	TGTGCCAGCAGTGAAACTCAGGGAGGGACTGAAGCTTTCTTT	CASSETQGGTEAFF